This T cell receptor beta chain was profiled in a study of blood T cells in healthy people across ages. Per the germline V gene, CDR1 is LNHNV and CDR2 is YYDKDF (reference sequence). CDR3 length: 13 amino acids. V was clipped by 0 bases and J by 7 bases, with 7 bases between them. A second PCR of about 7 to 11 cycles used a sample-barcoded 5' primer and a J-beta primer mix. One entry per CDR3 protein results from TCRdb running MiXCR on the 5' RACE reads. The sample lists approximately 730,000 distinct CDR3 sequences, about 53% seen once, with approximately 40% in the top ten. The TCR was taken from an older man in good health. This chain joins TRBV15 and TRBJ1-5; D gene uncertain. Material for sequencing was blood. The CDR3 sequence is CATSRDQGQPQHF. The CDR3 coding sequence is TGTGCCACCAGCAGAGATCAAGGCCAGCCCCAGCATTTT.